This T cell receptor (beta chain) stems from a study of T cells in Graves' hyperthyroidism and ophthalmopathy. This clonotype was seen only a few times. V was clipped by 5 bases and J by 1 base, with 27 bases between them. Per germline, CDR1 MDHEN and CDR2 SYDVKM. This CDR3 contains 20 residues. Amplified TCR beta CDR3 regions derived from RNA transcripts. A first-round RT-PCR of the TCR CDR3 used the HTBI primer set. TCRdb independently ran MiXCR on the multiplex PCR reads; one entry per CDR3 protein. The table has a few hundred thousand distinct CDR3 sequences, roughly an eighth seen once. This sequence joins TRBV28 and TRBJ1-5; weak D call: TRBD1 (6 bases). The sequenced sample was blood. This sequence originates from a young woman with Graves' hyperthyroidism. The chain's CDR3 is CASSLYFTPYRDSSNQPQHF. For the CDR3, the DNA is TGTGCCAGCAGTCTATATTTTACGCCTTACAGGGATTCCAGCAATCAGCCCCAGCATTTT.